This TCR beta chain came from a study of a mutant IDH1 vaccine in newly diagnosed glioma. Study at large: Males made up about 60% and females roughly 40% of treated patients, whose mean age was roughly 40 years.

CDR1 is SEHNR and CDR2 is FQNEAQ in the germline V gene (reference sequence). There are 15 residues in the CDR3. Trimming at V came to 5 bases and at J to 6 bases, leaving 8 bases not matched to a gene. As to time point: week 5, during vaccination. Alongside topical imiquimod, each dose of vaccine comprised 300 ug of mutant IDH1 20-mer peptide. Donors had new WHO grade 3 or 4 IDH1-mutant, ATRX-lost astrocytomas. Of note for this clone: Its matching antigen is unknown.

The table came from immunoSEQ multiplex PCR; TCRdb's copy has only in-frame clones and leaves some out. Of about 38,000 clones in the sample, 80% to 90% were seen once. The sequences come from PBMCs, collected from a glioma patient whose treatment included an IDH1 peptide vaccine. The TCR sequence derives from a man between 50 and 59 years old with glioma. V is TRBV7-9 and J is TRBJ2-2, with 8 bases aligning to TRBD2. This chain's CDR3 is CASSRRSGGAGELFF. CDR3 coding DNA: TGTGCCAGCAGCCGCAGGTCGGGAGGGGCCGGGGAGCTGTTTTTT. Looking up the rest from reference TRBV7-9 and TRBJ2-2 gives the full variable domain: DTGVSQNPRHKITKRGQNVTFRCDPISEHNRLYWYRQTLGQGPEFLTYFQNEAQLEKSRLLSDRFSAERPKGSFSTLEIQRTEQGDSAMYLCASSRRSGGAGELFFGEGSRLTVL.